This TCR beta chain is drawn from a study of T cell responses to AZD1222 COVID-19 vaccine. Study-level results: Receipt of two AZD1222 doses was followed by a rise in Spike-specific TCR breadth and depth. Repertoire collection took place solely once the T cell response had peaked. Among those given AZD1222, only 6 or 7 were seropositive at baseline.

In the case of this clone: As yet, its antigen is unknown.

V was trimmed by 6 bases and J by 2 bases, leaving 8 bases between them. The CDR3 is made up of 12 amino acids. TCRdb's copy holds only in-frame clones and misses some; the assay was immunoSEQ multiplex PCR. Among approximately 190,000 clones listed, 90% to 95% were seen once. The sequence derives from an adult in good health. This rearrangement joins TRBV12-3 or TRBV12-4 to TRBJ2-7, with D perhaps matching TRBD1 or TRBD2 (5 bases each). The sequenced sample was peripheral blood, obtained on day 0 of AZD1222 vaccination. The CDR3 nucleotides are TGTGCCAGCAGCCTGGGGGCCTACGAGCAGTACTTC. Translated, it gives CASSLGAYEQYF.